A single T cell receptor (beta chain) is shown here with its context. The record originates from a study of blood T cell repertoires in COVID-19. Produced via immunoSEQ multiplex PCR; TCRdb's table is partial and in-frame only. The data contain about 210,000 clones, around nine tenths of them singletons. In germline, CDR1 is SGHAT, CDR2 FQNNGV. The V end was cut by 3 bases, the J end by 0 bases, with 6 bases between. This CDR3 is 14 amino acids long. This TCR came from a man aged 40-50 years with acute or convalescent COVID-19. V gene TRBV11-2 combines with J gene TRBJ1-3; D call uncertain. The sequencing input was peripheral blood. The chain's CDR3 is CASSLGSSGNTIYF. The CDR3 DNA is TGTGCCAGCAGCTTGGGGAGCTCTGGAAACACCATATATTTT.